Listed here are 26 T cell receptor beta chains from one sample, sequenced in a study of metastatic and nonmetastatic thyroid tumors. TCRdb reprocessed the PCR reads via MiXCR. Of 24,000 or so clones in the sample, about 20% are singletons; the top ten hold 10% to 15%. All patients reached thyroid surgery having received no treatment beforehand. The sample consisted of tumor tissue. The receptors come from a female donor with papillary thyroid cancer or a benign thyroid nodule (not recorded which). Some clones in this sample may be carry-over from other donors' samples.

By sample fraction, this clone is medium-sized. This sequence joins TRBV4-3 and TRBJ2-7, with a possible D match to TRBD2 (5 bases). The CDR3 contains 15 residues. V lost 0 bases and J 5 bases, leaving 14 bases between the germline ends. The germline V gene has CDR1 LGHNA and CDR2 YSLEER. DNA for the CDR3: TGCGCCAGCAGCCAAGATGGAGGAACTGGTGACGAGCAGTACTTC. Its protein is CASSQDGGTGDEQYF.

This chain uses TRBV20-1 with TRBJ2-3; D may match TRBD1 or TRBD2 (5 bases each). The germline V gene encodes CDR1 DFQATT and CDR2 SNEGSKA (reference sequence). V was shortened by 5 bases and J by 1 base, with 13 bases between the two germline ends. This CDR3 region has 14 residues. CDR3 DNA: TGCAGTGCTTACCACATGGGGGGCACAGATACGCAGTATTTT. Residues: CSAYHMGGTDTQYF.

This clone was seen a few times. V usage is TRBV6-2 or TRBV6-3 and J usage is TRBJ2-1; 8 nucleotides agree with TRBD2. The CDR3 length is 11 residues. CDR1 and CDR2 from the germline V gene are MNHEY and SVGEGT. The trim removed 8 bases at V and 12 bases at J, leaving 6 bases unmatched. The CDR3 sequence is CASVLAGLQFF. CDR3 sequence (DNA): TGTGCCAGCGTTTTAGCGGGGCTGCAGTTCTTC.

Judged by abundance, this clone is medium-sized (0.01 to 0.1%). The V call is TRBV24-1, the J call TRBJ2-5; 10 bases are shared with TRBD2. This CDR3 spans 13 amino acids. Germline V CDR1 and CDR2: KGHDR, SFDVKD. J was trimmed by 5 bases and V by 7 bases; bases with no gene match: 3. The CDR3 DNA is TGTGCCACCAGACAAGCGGGGGGGGAGACCCAGTACTTC. This codes for CATRQAGGETQYF.

With regard to this clone: This clone may be a read error of a much larger clone one base away. The chain employs TRBV6-1 and TRBJ2-7; possible D gene TRBD1, 5 bases. Trimming left V 5 bases short and J 0 bases short, with 14 bases between. This CDR3 has 15 amino acids. The germline CDR1 and CDR2 sequences are MNHNS and SASEGT. In nucleotides, the CDR3 is TGTGCCAGCAGTAATTCCCTCGACAGCTCCTACGAGCAGTACTTC. Protein product: CASSNSLDSSYEQYF.

This clone was observed a few times. V is TRBV6-2 or TRBV6-3 and J is TRBJ2-3; 14 nucleotides match TRBD2. The germline CDR1 and CDR2 sequences are MNHEY and SVGEGT. Losses at the gene ends were 6 bases for V and 0 bases for J; bases not matched to a gene: 2. The CDR3 runs to 16 residues. CDR3 residues: CASRGTSGRSTDTQYF. The DNA of the CDR3 is TGTGCCAGCAGGGGGACTAGCGGGAGAAGCACAGATACGCAGTATTTT.

The chain is built from TRBV18 and TRBJ1-1; possibly TRBD1 for D (6 bases). Between the trimmed V and J ends, which lost 3 bases and 1 base, there was a span of 15 bases. CDR1 is KGHSH and CDR2 is LQKENI in the germline V gene. This CDR3 is 16 amino acids long. CDR3 bases: TGTGCCAGCTCACCCCTGGACAGAACTCCGAACACTGAAGCTTTCTTT. It is translated as CASSPLDRTPNTEAFF.

This clone occurred many times. The chain recombines TRBV29-1 with TRBJ2-1, with D tentatively TRBD2 (6 bases). Between the trimmed V and J ends, which lost 5 bases and 8 bases, there was a span of 16 bases. This CDR3 has 13 residues. Germline V CDR1 and CDR2: SQVTM, ANQGSEA. CDR3 sequence: CSVLGLPGDEQFF. The CDR3, as DNA: TGCAGCGTTCTGGGACTCCCCGGAGATGAGCAGTTCTTC.

Within the sample, this clone is medium-sized. The genes are TRBV27 and TRBJ2-7; D gene ambiguous. The CDR3 sequence is 15 residues long. Trimming removed 4 bases at V and 4 bases at J, with 17 bases between. Germline loops: CDR1 MNHEY, CDR2 SMNVEV (reference sequence). As DNA, the CDR3 is TGTGCCAGCAGTTCCCGGGCCTCCTCGACGTACGAGCAGTACTTC. Translating gives CASSSRASSTYEQYF.

There are a few counts of this clone. This chain connects TRBV6-5 to TRBJ1-5; D gene uncertain. Trimming cost V 6 bases and J 0 bases, with 12 bases left between them. This CDR3 has 15 residues. CDR1 is MNHEY and CDR2 is SVGAGI in the germline V gene. As DNA, the CDR3 is TGTGCCAGCAGATACGACGGTAATAGCAATCAGCCCCAGCATTTT. Translation gives CASRYDGNSNQPQHF.

This sequence joins TRBV27 and TRBJ2-7; tentative D call: TRBD2 (5 bases). The germline gives CDR1 MNHEY, CDR2 SMNVEV (reference sequence). Trimming cost V 5 bases and J 0 bases, with 11 bases left between them. The CDR3 has 14 amino acids. As DNA, the CDR3 is TGTGCCAGCAGTAGCGGCTCCCGCTCCTACGAGCAGTACTTC. It codes for CASSSGSRSYEQYF.

This clone appeared a few times. This may come from a read error, since a much larger clone is one base off. This chain joins TRBV28 and TRBJ1-2; 9 positions match TRBD1. CDR3 length: 13 residues. Germline-derived CDR1 and CDR2 are MDHEN and SYDVKM. The trim removed 6 bases at V and 10 bases at J, leaving 9 bases unmatched. CDR3 coding DNA: TGTGCCAGCAGCTACAGGGGGCCGGGGGTCTACACCTTC. It codes for CASSYRGPGVYTF.

The chain couples TRBV5-1 to TRBJ2-2; 7 bases line up with TRBD2. Germline V gives CDR1 SGHRS, CDR2 YFSETQ. V was pared by 1 base and J by 2 bases, with 5 bases of the junction left unmatched. The CDR3 extends over 16 amino acids. CDR3: CASSLLGGGNTGELFF. As DNA, the CDR3 is TGCGCCAGCAGCTTGTTGGGCGGGGGAAACACCGGGGAGCTGTTTTTT.

This clone appeared many times. This chain links TRBV6-4 with TRBJ2-1; 12 bases map to TRBD2. CDR3 length: 15 amino acids. Germline assignment: CDR1 MRHNA and CDR2 SNTAGT. With 0 bases clipped from V and 6 bases from J, the junction kept 0 bases outside the gene matches. CDR3 DNA: TGTGCCAGCAGTGACTCGACTAGCGGGAGCAATGAGCAGTTCTTC. This sequence encodes CASSDSTSGSNEQFF.

The sample holds many counts of this clone. The V gene is TRBV7-9, the J gene TRBJ1-4; a possible D gene is TRBD1 (6 bases). The CDR3 covers 12 residues. Trimming cost V 3 bases and J 13 bases, with 12 bases left between them. Germline-derived CDR1 and CDR2 are SEHNR and FQNEAQ (reference sequence). This CDR3 reads CASSFNQGRLFF. DNA of the CDR3: TGTGCCAGCAGCTTCAACCAGGGGCGACTGTTTTTT. The whole variable domain, filled in from reference TRBV7-9 and TRBJ1-4, reads DTGVSQNPRHKITKRGQNVTFRCDPISEHNRLYWYRQTLGQGPEFLTYFQNEAQLEKSRLLSDRFSAERPKGSFSTLEIQRTEQGDSAMYLCASSFNQGRLFFGSGTQLSVL.

This clone was seen at least ten times. J is TRBJ2-3 and V is TRBV9, with D unclear. V gave up 0 bases and J gave up 1 base, with 18 bases separating them. Germline V CDR1 and CDR2: SGDLS, YYNGEE. The CDR3 length is 18 residues. CDR3 sequence reads: CASSVGRRVSIGTDTQYF. CDR3 sequence (DNA): TGTGCCAGCAGCGTAGGTCGAAGGGTCAGTATTGGCACAGATACGCAGTATTTT.

V is TRBV6-4 and J is TRBJ2-7; 7 positions match TRBD2. The germline gives CDR1 MRHNA, CDR2 SNTAGT. Germline trimming cut 6 bases from V and 4 bases from J; bases unmatched to any gene: 18. CDR3 length equals 17 residues. The CDR3 region is CASREVPTRGKIYEQYF. CDR3 DNA sequence: TGTGCCAGCAGGGAAGTCCCAACGCGGGGGAAAATATACGAGCAGTACTTC.

This clone was observed a handful of times. The rearrangement links TRBV4-1 to TRBJ1-6; the D gene is possibly TRBD1 (6 bases). Trimming shortened V by 1 base and J by 9 bases, and 19 bases separated the two germline ends. Germline-derived CDR1 and CDR2 are MGHRA and YSYEKL. The CDR3 extends over 17 amino acids. In DNA form, the CDR3 reads TGCGCCAGCAGCCAAGTAATGGCCAGGGGATGGGGTTCACCCCTCCACTTT. Its translation is CASSQVMARGWGSPLHF.

This chain links TRBV6-1 with TRBJ1-2; D is possibly TRBD1 (5 bases). V lost 0 bases, J lost 13 bases, and 18 bases lay in between. Germline-derived CDR1 and CDR2 are MNHNS and SASEGT. The CDR3 runs 14 residues. The CDR3 loop reads CASSEAHATGVRTF. CDR3 DNA sequence: TGTGCCAGCAGTGAAGCACACGCTACGGGGGTTCGCACCTTC.

A few counts support this clone. The V and J genes are TRBV6-2 or TRBV6-3 and TRBJ2-7, with 7 bases fitting TRBD1. Germline CDR1 MNHEY, CDR2 SVGEGT. CDR3 length equals 15 residues. The J segment lost 3 bases and the V segment lost 0 bases, leaving 5 bases of the junction unmatched. CDR3 sequence reads: CASSYSGQSDYEQYF. The CDR3 region has the DNA TGTGCCAGCAGTTACTCGGGACAGAGTGACTACGAGCAGTACTTC.

This clone occurred a few times. The rearrangement joins TRBV20-1 to TRBJ2-1; 7 bases agree with TRBD1. Germline V gene data show CDR1 as DFQATT and CDR2 as SNEGSKA (reference sequence). The J segment lost 5 bases and the V segment lost 7 bases, leaving 11 bases of the junction unmatched. The CDR3 is 14 amino acids. CDR3 sequence (DNA): TGCAGTGTCTTCCGGGACAGATACGACAATGAGCAGTTCTTC. Protein sequence: CSVFRDRYDNEQFF.

This clone was seen a handful of times. The rearrangement links TRBV6-1 to TRBJ1-2; D is possibly TRBD1 (5 bases). Trimming took 4 bases from V and 0 from J, leaving 12 bases between them. The CDR3 has 15 residues. Looked up from germline, CDR1 is MNHNS and CDR2 is SASEGT. CDR3 residues: CASSVVTAANYGYTF. CDR3 DNA: TGTGCCAGCAGTGTAGTGACAGCAGCTAACTATGGCTACACCTTC.

This clone has only a few counts. The chain links TRBV5-8 to TRBJ2-2; the D gene is possibly TRBD2 (6 bases). V was pared by 5 bases and J by 3 bases, with 14 bases between. This CDR3 is built from 15 residues. CDR1 and CDR2 from the germline V gene are SGHTS and YDEGEE. The CDR3 reads CASRLPWGDTGELFF. CDR3 nucleotide sequence: TGTGCCAGCAGACTGCCGTGGGGGGACACCGGGGAGCTGTTTTTT.

This clone was counted only a few times. This chain links TRBV9 with TRBJ1-1; D call uncertain. Germline CDR1 is SGDLS and CDR2 is YYNGEE. V was trimmed by 0 bases and J by 1 base, leaving 7 bases between them. This CDR3 spans 14 amino acids. CDR3 sequence: CASSVDPANTEAFF. CDR3 nucleotide sequence: TGTGCCAGCAGCGTAGACCCAGCGAACACTGAAGCTTTCTTT.

This clone is labeled medium-sized. CDR3 region: CASSSYGGYRGYEQFF. The DNA of the CDR3 is TGTGCCAGCAGCTCCTATGGGGGTTACAGGGGATATGAGCAGTTCTTC. This rearrangement joins TRBV7-8 to TRBJ2-1; 7 nucleotides match TRBD1. This CDR3 region has 16 residues. The germline gives CDR1 SGHVS, CDR2 FQNEAQ. The V and J ends lost 4 bases and 8 bases, in that order; junction bases with no gene match: 14.

The table lists this clone with a few counts. The chain carries TRBV19 and TRBJ2-5; D perhaps matches TRBD1 (6 bases). In germline, CDR1 is LNHDA, CDR2 SQIVND (reference sequence). The V end was cut by 6 bases, the J end by 5 bases, with 19 bases between. The CDR3 is 15 amino acids. CDR3 DNA: TGTGCCAGTAGCAAACAACAGGGTAGATGGGAGACCCAGTACTTC. Its translation is CASSKQQGRWETQYF.